This T cell receptor (beta chain) was sequenced for a study of blood T cell repertoires in COVID-19. Overall study context: Donors in the United States, Italy and Spain gave samples during acute or convalescent COVID-19. In each case, the material was cDNA or gDNA derived from T cells, B-cell-depleted T cells, or PBMCs.

This CDR3 is 17 amino acids long. Germline V CDR1 and CDR2: MDHEN, SYDVKM. The V and J ends lost 6 bases and 0 bases respectively, with 18 bases between them. This clone has just a few counts. Authors' processing steps: Researchers report that nucleated cell counts were estimated from reference gene primer amplification. Data came from immunoSEQ multiplex PCR; TCRdb stores just in-frame clones and leaves some out. The V and J calls and clone size are taken from that table; D and trimming were inferred from the DNA. The sample comprises roughly 200,000 clones, 78% of which are singletons, and about 3% rests with the top ten.

Material: peripheral blood. The TCR was taken from a woman older than 75 with active or convalescent COVID-19. The gene calls are TRBV28 and TRBJ1-3; tentatively, D is TRBD1 (5 bases). DNA for the CDR3: TGTGCCAGCAGCTCCCCCCCGGTGGGGCTCTCTGGAAACACCATATATTTT. Protein product: CASSSPPVGLSGNTIYF.